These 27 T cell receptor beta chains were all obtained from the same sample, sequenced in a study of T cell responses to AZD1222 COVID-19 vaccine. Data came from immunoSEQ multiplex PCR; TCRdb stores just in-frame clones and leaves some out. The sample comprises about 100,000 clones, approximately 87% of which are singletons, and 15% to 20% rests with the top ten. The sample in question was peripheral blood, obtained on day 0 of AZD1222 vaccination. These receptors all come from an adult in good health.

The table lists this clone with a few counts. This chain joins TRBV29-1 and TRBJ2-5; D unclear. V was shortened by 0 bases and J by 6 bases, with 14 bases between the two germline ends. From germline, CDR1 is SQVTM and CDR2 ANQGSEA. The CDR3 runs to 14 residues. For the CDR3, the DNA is TGCAGCGTTGAAGACGGCGTCTTGCGGAAGACCCAGTACTTC. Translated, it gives CSVEDGVLRKTQYF.

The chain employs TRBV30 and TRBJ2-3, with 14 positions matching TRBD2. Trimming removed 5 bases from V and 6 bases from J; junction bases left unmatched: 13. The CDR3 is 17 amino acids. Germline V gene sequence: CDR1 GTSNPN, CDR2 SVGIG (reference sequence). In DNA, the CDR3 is TGTGCCTGGGGGGATGGGACTAGCGGGAGATTGGGCGATACGCAGTATTTT. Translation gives CAWGDGTSGRLGDTQYF.

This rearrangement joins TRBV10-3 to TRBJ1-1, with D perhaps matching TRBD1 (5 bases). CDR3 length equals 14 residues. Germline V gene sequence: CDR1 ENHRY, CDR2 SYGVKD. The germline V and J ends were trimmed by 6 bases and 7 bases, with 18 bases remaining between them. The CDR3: CAIRTGATGGEAFF. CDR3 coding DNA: TGTGCCATCAGAACCGGGGCGACGGGAGGTGAAGCTTTCTTT.

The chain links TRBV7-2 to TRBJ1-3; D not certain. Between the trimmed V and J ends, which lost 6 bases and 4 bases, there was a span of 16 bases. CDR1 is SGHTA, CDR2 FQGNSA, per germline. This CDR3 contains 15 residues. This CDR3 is CASSSQVPSGNTIYF. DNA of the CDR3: TGTGCCAGCAGTTCGCAGGTCCCTTCGGGAAACACCATATATTTT. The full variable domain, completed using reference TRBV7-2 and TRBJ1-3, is GAGVSQSPSNKVTEKGKDVELRCDPISGHTALYWYRQSLGQGLEFLIYFQGNSAPDKSGLPSDRFSAERTGGSVSTLTIQRTQQEDSAVYLCASSSQVPSGNTIYFGEGSWLTVV.

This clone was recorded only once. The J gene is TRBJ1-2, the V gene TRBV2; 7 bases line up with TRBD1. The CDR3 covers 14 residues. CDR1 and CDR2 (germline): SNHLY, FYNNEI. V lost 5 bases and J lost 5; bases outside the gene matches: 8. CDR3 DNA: TGTGCCAGCAGTCCGGACAGGAACTATTATGGCTACACCTTC. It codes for CASSPDRNYYGYTF. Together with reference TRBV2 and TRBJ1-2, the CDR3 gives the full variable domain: EPEVTQTPSHQVTQMGQEVILRCVPISNHLYFYWYRQILGQKVEFLVSFYNNEISEKSEIFDDQFSVERPDGSNFTLKIRSTKLEDSAMYFCASSPDRNYYGYTFGSGTRLTVV.

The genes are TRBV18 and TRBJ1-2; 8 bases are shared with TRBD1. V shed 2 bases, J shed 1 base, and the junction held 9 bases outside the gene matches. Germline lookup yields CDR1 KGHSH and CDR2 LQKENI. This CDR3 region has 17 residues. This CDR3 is CASSPDKTGVNNYGYTF. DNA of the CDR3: TGTGCCAGCTCACCAGACAAGACAGGGGTAAATAACTATGGCTACACCTTC. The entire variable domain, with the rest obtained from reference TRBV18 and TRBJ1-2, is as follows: NAGVMQNPRHLVRRRGQEARLRCSPMKGHSHVYWYRQLPEEGLKFMVYLQKENIIDESGMPKERFSAEFPKEGPSILRIQQVVRGDSAAYFCASSPDKTGVNNYGYTFGSGTRLTVV.

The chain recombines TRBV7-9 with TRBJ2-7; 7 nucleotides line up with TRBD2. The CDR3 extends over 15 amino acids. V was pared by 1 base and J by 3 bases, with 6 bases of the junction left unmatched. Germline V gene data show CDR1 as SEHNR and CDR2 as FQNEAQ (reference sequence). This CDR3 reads CASSLVRGGSYEQYF. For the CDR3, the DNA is TGTGCCAGCAGCTTAGTCCGGGGCGGGAGCTACGAGCAGTACTTC.

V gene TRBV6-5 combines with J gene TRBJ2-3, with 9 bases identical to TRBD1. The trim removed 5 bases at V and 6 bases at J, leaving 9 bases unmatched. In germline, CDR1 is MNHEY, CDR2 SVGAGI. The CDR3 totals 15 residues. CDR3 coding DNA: TGTGCCAGCAGTACTGGACAGGGGTCAGGGGATACGCAGTATTTT. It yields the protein CASSTGQGSGDTQYF.

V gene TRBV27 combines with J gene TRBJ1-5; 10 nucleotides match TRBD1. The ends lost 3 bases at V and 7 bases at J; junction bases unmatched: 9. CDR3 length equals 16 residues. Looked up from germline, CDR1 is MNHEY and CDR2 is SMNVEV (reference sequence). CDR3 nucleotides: TGTGCCAGCAGTTTGGCGGGACAGGGGTTCGGGCAGCCCCAGCATTTT. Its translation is CASSLAGQGFGQPQHF.

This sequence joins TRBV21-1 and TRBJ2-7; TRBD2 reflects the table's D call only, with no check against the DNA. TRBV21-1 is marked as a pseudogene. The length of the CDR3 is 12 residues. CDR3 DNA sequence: TGTGCCAGCAGCAATTCTCCGTTTAGAAGGTACTTC. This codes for CASSNSPFRRYF.

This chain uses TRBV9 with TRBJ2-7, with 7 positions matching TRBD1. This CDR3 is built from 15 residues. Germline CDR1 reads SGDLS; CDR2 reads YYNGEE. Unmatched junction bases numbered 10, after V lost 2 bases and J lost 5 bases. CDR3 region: CASSVSTGNQDEQYF. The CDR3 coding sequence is TGTGCCAGCAGCGTTTCGACAGGGAATCAGGACGAGCAGTACTTC.

CDR3 amino acids: CASSPKGQWNTEAFF. CDR3 nucleotide sequence: TGTGCCAGCAGCCCGAAGGGACAGTGGAACACTGAAGCTTTCTTT. This sequence joins TRBV13 and TRBJ1-1; 7 nucleotides agree with TRBD1. V was clipped by 5 bases and J by 1 base; unmatched bases: 7. The CDR3 spans 15 residues. Germline CDR1 and CDR2: PRHDT and FYEKMQ (reference sequence).

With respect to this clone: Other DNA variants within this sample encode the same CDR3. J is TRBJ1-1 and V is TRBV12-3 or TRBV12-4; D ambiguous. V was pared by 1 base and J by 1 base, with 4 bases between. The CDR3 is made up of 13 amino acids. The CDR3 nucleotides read TGTGCCAGCAGTTTAGGGCAGAACACTGAAGCTTTCTTT. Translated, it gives CASSLGQNTEAFF.

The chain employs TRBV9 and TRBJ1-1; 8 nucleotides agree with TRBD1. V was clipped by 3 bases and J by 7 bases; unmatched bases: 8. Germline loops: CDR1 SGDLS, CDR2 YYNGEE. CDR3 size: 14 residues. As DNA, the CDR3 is TGTGCCAGCAGCGCCGGACAGGGAGGTGTTGAAGCTTTCTTT. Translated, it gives CASSAGQGGVEAFF.

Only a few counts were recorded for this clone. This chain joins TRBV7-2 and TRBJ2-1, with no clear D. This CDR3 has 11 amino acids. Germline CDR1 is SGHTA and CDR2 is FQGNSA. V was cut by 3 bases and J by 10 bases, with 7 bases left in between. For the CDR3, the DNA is TGTGCCAGCAGCTTCCTTAACGAGCAGTTCTTC. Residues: CASSFLNEQFF.

In DNA form, the CDR3 reads TGTGCCAGCAGTTCGTCGTGGACAGTCAATCAGCCCCAGCATTTT. This translates into CASSSSWTVNQPQHF. The chain recombines TRBV6-2 or TRBV6-3 with TRBJ1-5; possibly TRBD1 for D (6 bases). Germline V gives CDR1 MNHEY, CDR2 SVGEGT. Between the trimmed V and J ends, which lost 4 bases and 3 bases, there was a span of 13 bases. The CDR3 runs 15 residues.

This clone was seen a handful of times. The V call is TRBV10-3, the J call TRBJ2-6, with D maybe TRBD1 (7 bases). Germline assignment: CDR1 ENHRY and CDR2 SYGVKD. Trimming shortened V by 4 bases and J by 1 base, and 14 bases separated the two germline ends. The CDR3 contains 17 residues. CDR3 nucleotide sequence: TGTGCCATCAGTGTTGAGACAGGGACTTCTGGGGCCAACGTCCTGACTTTC. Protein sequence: CAISVETGTSGANVLTF.

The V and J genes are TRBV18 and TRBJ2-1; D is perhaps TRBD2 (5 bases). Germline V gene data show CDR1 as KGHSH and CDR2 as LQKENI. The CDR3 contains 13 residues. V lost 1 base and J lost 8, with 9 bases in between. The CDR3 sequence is CASSPQREHEQFF. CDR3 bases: TGTGCCAGCTCACCACAGAGGGAACATGAGCAGTTCTTC.

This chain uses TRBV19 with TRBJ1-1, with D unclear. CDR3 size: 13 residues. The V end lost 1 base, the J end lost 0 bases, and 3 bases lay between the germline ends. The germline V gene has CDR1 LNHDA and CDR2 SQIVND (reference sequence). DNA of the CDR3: TGTGCCAGTAGTATAGCGGTGAACACTGAAGCTTTCTTT. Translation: CASSIAVNTEAFF.

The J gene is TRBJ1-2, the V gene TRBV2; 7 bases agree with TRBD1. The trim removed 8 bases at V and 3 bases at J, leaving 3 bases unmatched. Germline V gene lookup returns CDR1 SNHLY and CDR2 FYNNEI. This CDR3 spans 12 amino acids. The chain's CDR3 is CASRDSYYGYTF. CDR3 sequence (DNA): TGTGCCAGCCGGGACAGTTACTATGGCTACACCTTC.

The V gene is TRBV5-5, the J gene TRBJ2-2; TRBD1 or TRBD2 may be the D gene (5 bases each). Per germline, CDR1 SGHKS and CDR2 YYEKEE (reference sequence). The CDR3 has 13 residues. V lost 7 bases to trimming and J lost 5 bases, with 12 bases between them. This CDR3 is CASDWGITGELFF. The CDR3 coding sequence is TGTGCCAGCGACTGGGGGATAACCGGGGAGCTGTTTTTT.

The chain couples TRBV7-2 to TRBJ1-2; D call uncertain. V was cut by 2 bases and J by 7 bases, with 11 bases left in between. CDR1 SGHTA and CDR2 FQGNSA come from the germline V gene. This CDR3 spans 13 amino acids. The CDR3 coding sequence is TGTGCCAGCAGCTTATCGCTCACGGGTGGCTACACCTTC. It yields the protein CASSLSLTGGYTF.

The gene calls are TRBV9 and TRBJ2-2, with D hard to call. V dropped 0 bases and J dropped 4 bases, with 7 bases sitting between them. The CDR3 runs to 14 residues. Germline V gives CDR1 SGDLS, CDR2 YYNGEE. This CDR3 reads CASSVVSSTGELFF. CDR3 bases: TGTGCCAGCAGCGTAGTGTCCTCCACCGGGGAGCTGTTTTTT.

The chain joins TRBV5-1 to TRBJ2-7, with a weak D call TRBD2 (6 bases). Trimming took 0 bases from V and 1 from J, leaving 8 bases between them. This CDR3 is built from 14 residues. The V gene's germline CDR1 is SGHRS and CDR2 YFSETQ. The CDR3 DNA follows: TGCGCCAGCAGCTTGGCAGGGAGGTCCTACGAGCAGTACTTC. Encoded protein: CASSLAGRSYEQYF.

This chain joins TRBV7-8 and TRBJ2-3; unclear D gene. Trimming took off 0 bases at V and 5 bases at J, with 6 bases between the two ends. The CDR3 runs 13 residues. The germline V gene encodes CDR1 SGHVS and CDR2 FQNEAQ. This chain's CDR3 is CASSLAGVDTQYF. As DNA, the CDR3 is TGTGCCAGCAGCTTAGCTGGAGTAGATACGCAGTATTTT.

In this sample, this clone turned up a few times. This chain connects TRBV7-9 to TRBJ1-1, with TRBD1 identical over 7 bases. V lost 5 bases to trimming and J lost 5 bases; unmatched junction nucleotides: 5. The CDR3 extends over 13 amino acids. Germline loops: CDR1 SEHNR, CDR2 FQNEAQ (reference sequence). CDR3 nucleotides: TGTGCCAGCAGCCCCCAGGGACAGACTGAAGCTTTCTTT. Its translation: CASSPQGQTEAFF.

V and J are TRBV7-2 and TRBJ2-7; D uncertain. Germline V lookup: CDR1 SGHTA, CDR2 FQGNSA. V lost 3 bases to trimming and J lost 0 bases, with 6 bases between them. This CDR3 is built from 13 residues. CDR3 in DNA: TGTGCCAGCAGCTTGCACAACTCCTACGAGCAGTACTTC. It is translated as CASSLHNSYEQYF.